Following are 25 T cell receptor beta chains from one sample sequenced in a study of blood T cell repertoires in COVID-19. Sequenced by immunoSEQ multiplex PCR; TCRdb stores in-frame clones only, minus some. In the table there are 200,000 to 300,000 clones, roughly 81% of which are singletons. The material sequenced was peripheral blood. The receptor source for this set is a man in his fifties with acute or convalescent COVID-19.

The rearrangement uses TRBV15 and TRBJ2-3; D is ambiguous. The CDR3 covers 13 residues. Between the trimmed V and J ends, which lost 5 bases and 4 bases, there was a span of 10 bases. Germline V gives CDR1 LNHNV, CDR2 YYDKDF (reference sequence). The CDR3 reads CATSRLVADTQYF. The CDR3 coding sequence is TGTGCCACCAGCCGACTGGTCGCAGATACGCAGTATTTT.

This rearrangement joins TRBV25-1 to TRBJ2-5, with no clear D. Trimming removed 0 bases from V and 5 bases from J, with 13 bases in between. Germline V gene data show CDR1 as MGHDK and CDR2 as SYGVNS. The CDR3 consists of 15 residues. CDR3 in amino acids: CASSEYRLTGETQYF. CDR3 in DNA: TGTGCCAGCAGTGAATATCGGCTAACCGGGGAGACCCAGTACTTC.

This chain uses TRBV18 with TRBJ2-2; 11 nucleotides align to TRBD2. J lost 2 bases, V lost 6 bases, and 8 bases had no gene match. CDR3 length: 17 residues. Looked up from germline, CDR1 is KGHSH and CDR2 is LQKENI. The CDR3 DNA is TGTGCCAGCTCGCCTACTAGCGGGGGCCGAAACACCGGGGAGCTGTTTTTT. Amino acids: CASSPTSGGRNTGELFF. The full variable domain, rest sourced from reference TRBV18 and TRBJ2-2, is NAGVMQNPRHLVRRRGQEARLRCSPMKGHSHVYWYRQLPEEGLKFMVYLQKENIIDESGMPKERFSAEFPKEGPSILRIQQVVRGDSAAYFCASSPTSGGRNTGELFFGEGSRLTVL.

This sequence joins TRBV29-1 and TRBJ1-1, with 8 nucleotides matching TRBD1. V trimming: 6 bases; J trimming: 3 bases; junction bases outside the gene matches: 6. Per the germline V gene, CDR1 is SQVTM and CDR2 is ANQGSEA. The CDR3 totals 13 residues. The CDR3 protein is CSVRGQGDTEAFF. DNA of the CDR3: TGCAGCGTCCGAGGACAGGGCGACACTGAAGCTTTCTTT.

CDR3 loop: CASSFYRGETQYF. In DNA form, the CDR3 reads TGTGCCAGCAGTTTCTACAGGGGAGAGACCCAGTACTTC. The chain is built from TRBV12-3 or TRBV12-4 and TRBJ2-5; 7 bases fit TRBD1. J gave up 4 bases and V 3 bases, and 2 bases lay outside the gene matches. CDR3 length equals 13 residues.

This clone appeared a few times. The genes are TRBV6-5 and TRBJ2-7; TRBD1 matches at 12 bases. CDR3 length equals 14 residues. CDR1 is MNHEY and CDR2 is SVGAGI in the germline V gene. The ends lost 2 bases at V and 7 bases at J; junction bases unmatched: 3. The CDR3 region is CASSYGTGGLEQYF. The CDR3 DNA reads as TGTGCCAGCAGTTACGGGACAGGGGGCTTGGAGCAGTACTTC.

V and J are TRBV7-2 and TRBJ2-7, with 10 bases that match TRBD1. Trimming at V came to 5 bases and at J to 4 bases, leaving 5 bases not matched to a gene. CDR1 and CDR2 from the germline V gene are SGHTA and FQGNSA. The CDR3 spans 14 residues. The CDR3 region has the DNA TGTGCCAGCAGCCCGGGACAGGGGAGATACGAGCAGTACTTC. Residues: CASSPGQGRYEQYF. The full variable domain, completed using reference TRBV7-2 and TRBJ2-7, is GAGVSQSPSNKVTEKGKDVELRCDPISGHTALYWYRQSLGQGLEFLIYFQGNSAPDKSGLPSDRFSAERTGGSVSTLTIQRTQQEDSAVYLCASSPGQGRYEQYFGPGTRLTVT.

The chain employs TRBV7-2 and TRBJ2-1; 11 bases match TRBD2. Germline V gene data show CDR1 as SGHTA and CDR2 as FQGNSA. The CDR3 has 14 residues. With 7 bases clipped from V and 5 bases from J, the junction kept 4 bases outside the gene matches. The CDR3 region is CASTRLAGNNEQFF. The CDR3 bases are TGTGCCAGCACAAGACTAGCGGGGAACAATGAGCAGTTCTTC.

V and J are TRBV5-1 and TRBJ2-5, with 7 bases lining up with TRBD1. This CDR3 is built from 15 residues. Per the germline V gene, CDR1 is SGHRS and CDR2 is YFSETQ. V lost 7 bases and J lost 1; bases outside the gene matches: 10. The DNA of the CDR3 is TGCGCCAGCCACTCCGGGACAGTGTTCCAAGAGACCCAGTACTTC. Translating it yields CASHSGTVFQETQYF. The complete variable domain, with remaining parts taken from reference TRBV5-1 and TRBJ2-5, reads KAGVTQTPRYLIKTRGQQVTLSCSPISGHRSVSWYQQTPGQGLQFLFEYFSETQRNKGNFPGRFSGRQFSNSRSEMNVSTLELGDSALYLCASHSGTVFQETQYFGPGTRLLVL.

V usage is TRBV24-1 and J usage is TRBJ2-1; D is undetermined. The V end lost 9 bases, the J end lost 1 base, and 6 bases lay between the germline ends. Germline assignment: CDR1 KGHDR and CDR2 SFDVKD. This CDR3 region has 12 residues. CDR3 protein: CATSRSYNEQFF. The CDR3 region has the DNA TGTGCCACCTCGAGGTCCTACAATGAGCAGTTCTTC.

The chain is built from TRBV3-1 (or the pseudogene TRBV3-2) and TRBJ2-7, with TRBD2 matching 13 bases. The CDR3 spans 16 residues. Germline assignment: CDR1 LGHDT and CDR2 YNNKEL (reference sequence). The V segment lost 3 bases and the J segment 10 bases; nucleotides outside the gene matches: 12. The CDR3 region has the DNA TGTGCCAGCAGCCACGGGACTAGCGGGACCCTTCGTTCTCAGTACTTC. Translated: CASSHGTSGTLRSQYF.

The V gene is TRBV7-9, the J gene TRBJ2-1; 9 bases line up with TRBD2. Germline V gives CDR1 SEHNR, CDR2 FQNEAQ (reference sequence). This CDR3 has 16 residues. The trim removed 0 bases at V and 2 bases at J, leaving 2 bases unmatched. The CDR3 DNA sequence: TGTGCCAGCAGCTTAGCAGGCGGGGGGGCCTACAATGAGCAGTTCTTC. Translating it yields CASSLAGGGAYNEQFF.

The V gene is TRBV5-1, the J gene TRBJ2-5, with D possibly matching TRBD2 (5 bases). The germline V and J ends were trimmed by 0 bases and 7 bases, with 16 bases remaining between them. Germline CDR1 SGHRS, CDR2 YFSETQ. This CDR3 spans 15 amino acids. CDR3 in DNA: TGCGCCAGCAGCTTGGCCGGGGAACCGCCGGGGACCCAGTACTTC. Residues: CASSLAGEPPGTQYF.

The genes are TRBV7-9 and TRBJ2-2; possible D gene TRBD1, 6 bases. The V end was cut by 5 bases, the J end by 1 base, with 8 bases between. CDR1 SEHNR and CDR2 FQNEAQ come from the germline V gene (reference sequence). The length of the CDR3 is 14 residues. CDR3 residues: CASSLDRNTGELFF. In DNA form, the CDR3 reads TGTGCCAGCAGCCTGGACAGGAACACCGGGGAGCTGTTTTTT. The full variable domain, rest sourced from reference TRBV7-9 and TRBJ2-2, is DTGVSQNPRHKITKRGQNVTFRCDPISEHNRLYWYRQTLGQGPEFLTYFQNEAQLEKSRLLSDRFSAERPKGSFSTLEIQRTEQGDSAMYLCASSLDRNTGELFFGEGSRLTVL.

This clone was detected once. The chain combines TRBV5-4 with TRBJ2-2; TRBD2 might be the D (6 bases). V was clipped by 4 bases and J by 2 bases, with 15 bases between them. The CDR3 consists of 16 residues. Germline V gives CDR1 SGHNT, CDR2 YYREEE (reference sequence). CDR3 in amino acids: CASSRSLGGNTGELFF. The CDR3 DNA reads TGTGCCAGCAGCCGGAGTCTGGGGGGTAACACCGGGGAGCTGTTTTTT.

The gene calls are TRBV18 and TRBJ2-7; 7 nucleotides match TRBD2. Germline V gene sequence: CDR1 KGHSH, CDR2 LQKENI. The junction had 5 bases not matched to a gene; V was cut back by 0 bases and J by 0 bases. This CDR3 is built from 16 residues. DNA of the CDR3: TGTGCCAGCTCACCACCGGGAGGGGAGAGCTCCTACGAGCAGTACTTC. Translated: CASSPPGGESSYEQYF.

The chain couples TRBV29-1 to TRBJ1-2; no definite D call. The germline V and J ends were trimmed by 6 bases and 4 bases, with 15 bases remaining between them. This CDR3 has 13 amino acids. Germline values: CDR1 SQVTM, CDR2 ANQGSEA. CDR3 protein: CSVQITASYGYTF. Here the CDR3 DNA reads TGCAGCGTCCAAATCACCGCTAGCTATGGCTACACCTTC.

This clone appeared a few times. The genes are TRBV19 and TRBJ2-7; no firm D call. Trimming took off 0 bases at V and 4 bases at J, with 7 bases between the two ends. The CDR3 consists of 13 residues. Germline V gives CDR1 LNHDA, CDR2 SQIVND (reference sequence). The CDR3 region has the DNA TGTGCCAGTAGTATAGAGCCCCGGTACGAGCAGTACTTC. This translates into CASSIEPRYEQYF.

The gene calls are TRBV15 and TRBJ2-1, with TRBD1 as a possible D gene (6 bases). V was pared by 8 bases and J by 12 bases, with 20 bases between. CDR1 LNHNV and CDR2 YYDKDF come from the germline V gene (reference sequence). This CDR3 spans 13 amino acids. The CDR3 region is CATGLLQGIGQFF. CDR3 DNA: TGTGCCACCGGCCTTCTCCAGGGGATTGGGCAGTTCTTC.

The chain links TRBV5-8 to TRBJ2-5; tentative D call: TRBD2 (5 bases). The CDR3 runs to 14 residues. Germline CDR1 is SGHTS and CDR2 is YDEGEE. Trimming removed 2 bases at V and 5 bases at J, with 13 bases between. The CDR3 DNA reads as TGTGCCAGCAGCTTAGAAAGAGGGCTTGAGACCCAGTACTTC. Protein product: CASSLERGLETQYF.

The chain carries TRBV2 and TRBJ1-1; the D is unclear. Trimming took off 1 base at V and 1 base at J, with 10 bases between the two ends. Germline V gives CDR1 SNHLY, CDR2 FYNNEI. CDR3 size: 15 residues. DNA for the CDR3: TGTGCCAGCAGTGAAGAAGTAGGCGGGAACACTGAAGCTTTCTTT. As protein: CASSEEVGGNTEAFF.

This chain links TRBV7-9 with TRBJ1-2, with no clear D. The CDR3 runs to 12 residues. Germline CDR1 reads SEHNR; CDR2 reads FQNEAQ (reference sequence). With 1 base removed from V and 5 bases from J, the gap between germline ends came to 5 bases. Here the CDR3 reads CASSLGQYGYTF. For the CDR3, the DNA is TGTGCCAGCAGCTTAGGGCAGTATGGCTACACCTTC.

CDR3 protein: CASSYAGTGNQETQYF. In DNA form, the CDR3 reads TGTGCCAGCAGTTACGCCGGGACAGGGAACCAAGAGACCCAGTACTTC. The V gene is TRBV6-5, the J gene TRBJ2-5, with TRBD1 matching over 9 bases. This CDR3 contains 16 residues. The ends lost 2 bases at V and 0 bases at J; junction bases unmatched: 4. Germline CDR1 and CDR2: MNHEY and SVGAGI.

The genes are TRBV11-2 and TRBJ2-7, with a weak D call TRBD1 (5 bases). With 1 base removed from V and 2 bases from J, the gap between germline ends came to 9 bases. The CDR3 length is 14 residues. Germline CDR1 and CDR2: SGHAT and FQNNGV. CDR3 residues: CASSLAAGTYEQYF. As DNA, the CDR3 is TGTGCCAGCAGCTTAGCGGCAGGGACCTACGAGCAGTACTTC.

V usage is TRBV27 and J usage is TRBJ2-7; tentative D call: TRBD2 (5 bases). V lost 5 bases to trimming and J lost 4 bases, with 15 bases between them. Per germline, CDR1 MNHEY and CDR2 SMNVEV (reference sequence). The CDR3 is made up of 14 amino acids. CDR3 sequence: CASSLTTGKYEQYF. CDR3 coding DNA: TGTGCCAGCAGTCTTACGACCGGGAAGTACGAGCAGTACTTC.